This entry describes one TCR beta chain. The data belong to a study of blood T cell repertoires in COVID-19. The overall study: Spain, Italy and the United States supplied samples that represented acute and convalescent COVID-19. T cells, B-cell-depleted T cells, or PBMCs provided the cDNA or gDNA that served as material.

The length of the CDR3 is 15 residues. In germline, CDR1 is SGHNT, CDR2 YENEEA. V was shortened by 0 bases and J by 3 bases, with 11 bases between the two germline ends. Seattle participants joined during active infection and were tracked over time. Assay: immunoSEQ multiplex PCR; the TCRdb copy retains only in-frame clones and omits some. This table holds about 55,000 clones, about 91% found once. The sequenced material came from peripheral blood. The chain employs TRBV11-3 and TRBJ1-2, with a weak D call TRBD1 (6 bases). The TCR comes from a man aged 35 to 55 with COVID-19, enrolled during active disease. CDR3: CASSLDLQGDYGYTF. The CDR3 bases are TGTGCCAGCAGCTTAGATCTACAGGGAGACTATGGCTACACCTTC.